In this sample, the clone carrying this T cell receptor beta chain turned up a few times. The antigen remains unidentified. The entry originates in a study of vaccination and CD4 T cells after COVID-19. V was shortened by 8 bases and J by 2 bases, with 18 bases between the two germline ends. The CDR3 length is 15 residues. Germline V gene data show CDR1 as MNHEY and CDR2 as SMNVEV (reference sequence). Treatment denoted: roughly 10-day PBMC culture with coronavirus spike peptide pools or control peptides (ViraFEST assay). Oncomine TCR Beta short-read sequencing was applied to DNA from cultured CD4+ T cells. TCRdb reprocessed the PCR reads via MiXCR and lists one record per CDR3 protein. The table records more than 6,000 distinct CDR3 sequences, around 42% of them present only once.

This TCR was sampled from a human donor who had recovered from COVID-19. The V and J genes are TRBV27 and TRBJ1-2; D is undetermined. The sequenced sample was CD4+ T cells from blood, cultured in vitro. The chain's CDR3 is CASWIARATNYGYTF. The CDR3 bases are TGTGCCAGCTGGATAGCTCGGGCCACCAACTATGGCTACACCTTC.